These 31 T cell receptor beta chains came from one sample sequenced in a study of shared clonotypes between healthy human individuals. Repertoires were generated with immunoSEQ multiplex PCR, while TCRdb's copy carries only in-frame clones and drops some. Of about a million clones in the sample, about three quarters are singletons; the top ten hold approximately 1.5%. Sample: memory CD4+ T cells sorted from blood. The subset was: CD45RA-negative fraction. The receptors were sampled from a young man in good health.

The chain recombines TRBV10-1 with TRBJ2-6, with 8 bases identical to TRBD1. The CDR3 spans 19 residues. CDR1 is WNHNN, CDR2 SYGVQD, per germline (reference sequence). The V gene end was trimmed by 3 bases and the J gene end by 2 bases; junction bases not matched to a gene: 12. This CDR3 is CASSDSLIGQGTGANVLTF. In DNA, the CDR3 is TGCGCCAGCAGTGATTCGCTTATTGGACAGGGCACTGGGGCCAACGTCCTGACTTTC.

V gene TRBV12-5 combines with J gene TRBJ1-2; 7 positions agree with TRBD1. Germline CDR1 reads LGHNT; CDR2 reads FRNRAP. The CDR3 contains 13 residues. V lost 6 bases and J lost 4; bases outside the gene matches: 5. The CDR3 nucleotides are TGTGCTAGTGGCCGGGGACAGACCTATGGCTACACCTTC. Encoded protein: CASGRGQTYGYTF.

This clone showed up just once. The chain has TRBV5-1 and TRBJ2-5, with D possibly matching TRBD1 (6 bases). The germline V gene encodes CDR1 SGHRS and CDR2 YFSETQ. V gave up 0 bases and J gave up 5 bases, with 14 bases separating them. This CDR3 is built from 15 residues. This CDR3 reads CASSLDPGVDETQYF. The CDR3 DNA follows: TGCGCCAGCAGCTTGGATCCAGGGGTGGACGAGACCCAGTACTTC.

This sequence joins TRBV18 and TRBJ1-4; no definite D call. V lost 6 bases to trimming and J lost 2 bases, with 7 bases between them. Looked up from germline, CDR1 is KGHSH and CDR2 is LQKENI. This CDR3 spans 13 amino acids. The CDR3 DNA sequence: TGTGCCAGCTCGGGGTATACTAATGAAAAACTGTTTTTT. This sequence encodes CASSGYTNEKLFF.

This clone was seen once. CDR3 residues: CASRSSGTSGIDEQYF. CDR3 bases: TGTGCAAGTCGCTCCTCTGGGACTAGCGGGATCGACGAGCAGTACTTC. The chain combines TRBV12-2 with TRBJ2-7; the D call in the table, TRBD2, was not verified against the DNA. TRBV12-2 is designated a pseudogene. The CDR3 length is 16 residues.

V usage is TRBV10-3 and J usage is TRBJ1-6, with D tentatively TRBD1 (5 bases). The germline V and J ends were trimmed by 3 bases and 10 bases, with 16 bases remaining between them. The length of the CDR3 is 15 residues. From germline, CDR1 is ENHRY and CDR2 SYGVKD. The CDR3 spells CAISDYRLDGSPLHF. The CDR3, as DNA: TGTGCCATCAGTGACTACAGGTTGGATGGGTCACCCCTCCACTTT.

The J gene is TRBJ2-2, the V gene TRBV2; D ambiguous. Germline CDR1 is SNHLY and CDR2 is FYNNEI. CDR3 length equals 14 residues. The ends were cut back, 2 bases at V and 2 bases at J, with 6 bases in the middle. The CDR3 sequence: CASSEHVNTGELFF. The DNA for the CDR3 is TGTGCCAGCAGTGAACATGTCAACACCGGGGAGCTGTTTTTT.

Only one count was recorded for this clone. The gene calls are TRBV6-5 and TRBJ2-7, with TRBD2 identical over 15 bases. The CDR3 is 14 residues long. Germline V gene data show CDR1 as MNHEY and CDR2 as SVGAGI. V was pared by 7 bases and J by 6 bases, with 4 bases of the junction left unmatched. The CDR3 reads CASKLGLAGGEQYF. DNA for the CDR3: TGTGCCAGCAAACTGGGACTAGCGGGAGGCGAGCAGTACTTC.

The chain uses TRBV15 and TRBJ1-1; D is uncertain. The CDR3 consists of 13 residues. The ends were cut back, 2 bases at V and 1 base at J, with 5 bases in the middle. The V gene's germline CDR1 is LNHNV and CDR2 YYDKDF (reference sequence). The CDR3 protein is CATSRSGNTEAFF. CDR3 bases: TGTGCCACCAGCAGATCAGGGAACACTGAAGCTTTCTTT. Full variable domain (rest looked up from reference TRBV15 and TRBJ1-1): DAMVIQNPRYQVTQFGKPVTLSCSQTLNHNVMYWYQQKSSQAPKLLFHYYDKDFNNEADTPDNFQSRRPNTSFCFLDIRSPGLGDTAMYLCATSRSGNTEAFFGQGTRLTVV.

This clone has just a few counts. The chain combines TRBV19 with TRBJ1-3; D is uncertain. The CDR3 has 16 amino acids. The germline V and J ends were trimmed by 2 bases and 3 bases, with 14 bases remaining between them. In germline, CDR1 is LNHDA, CDR2 SQIVND (reference sequence). DNA of the CDR3: TGTGCCAGTAGTATAACGACGGGAAAGGGTGGAAACACCATATATTTT. Protein sequence: CASSITTGKGGNTIYF. Together with reference TRBV19 and TRBJ1-3, the CDR3 gives the full variable domain: DGGITQSPKYLFRKEGQNVTLSCEQNLNHDAMYWYRQDPGQGLRLIYYSQIVNDFQKGDIAEGYSVSREKKESFPLTVTSAQKNPTAFYLCASSITTGKGGNTIYFGEGSWLTVV.

Note on this clone: Given a much more abundant clone one base away, this may be a read error. The chain combines TRBV29-1 with TRBJ1-3, with D uncertain. The germline V gene encodes CDR1 SQVTM and CDR2 ANQGSEA. This CDR3 is built from 12 residues. The germline V and J ends were trimmed by 4 bases and 8 bases, with 12 bases remaining between them. The DNA for the CDR3 is TGCAGCGTTGCCGCAGGCGGACACACCATATATTTT. This sequence encodes CSVAAGGHTIYF.

This clone was recorded once. This chain uses TRBV7-9 with TRBJ1-1, with D possibly being TRBD1 (6 bases). Trimming cost V 0 bases and J 1 base, with 9 bases left between them. CDR1 is SEHNR and CDR2 is FQNEAQ in the germline V gene (reference sequence). The CDR3 length is 15 residues. CDR3: CASSLAGQSNTEAFF. The CDR3 DNA sequence: TGTGCCAGCAGCTTAGCCGGACAGTCGAACACTGAAGCTTTCTTT.

The genes are TRBV10-1 and TRBJ2-7, with D maybe TRBD2 (5 bases). Trimming left V 5 bases short and J 2 bases short, with 10 bases between. The CDR3 totals 13 residues. Germline values: CDR1 WNHNN, CDR2 SYGVQD (reference sequence). The CDR3 DNA reads TGCGCCAGCAGTACCGGGAAGACCTACGAGCAGTACTTC. Translated, it gives CASSTGKTYEQYF.

V gene TRBV28 combines with J gene TRBJ1-6, with D unresolved. This CDR3 is 14 amino acids long. The germline V gene encodes CDR1 MDHEN and CDR2 SYDVKM. With 3 bases removed from V and 9 bases from J, the gap between germline ends came to 12 bases. CDR3 residues: CASSFGRWVSPLHF. CDR3 DNA sequence: TGTGCCAGCAGTTTCGGCAGGTGGGTTTCACCCCTCCACTTT.

V usage is TRBV5-1 and J usage is TRBJ2-7, with 9 bases matching TRBD1. The CDR3 has 14 amino acids. V shed 5 bases, J shed 6 bases, and the junction held 9 bases outside the gene matches. Germline values: CDR1 SGHRS, CDR2 YFSETQ. The CDR3 DNA reads as TGCGCCAGCAGGCCCGGGACAGGGAACCTCGAGCAGTACTTC. This gives the protein CASRPGTGNLEQYF.

Here the CDR3 DNA reads TGTGCCAGCAGTGAAAGGCCTAGCGGGACCTACGAGCAGTACTTC. Translating gives CASSERPSGTYEQYF. The V call is TRBV2, the J call TRBJ2-7, with 9 bases matching TRBD2. V lost 2 bases to trimming and J lost 2 bases; unmatched junction nucleotides: 4. CDR1 is SNHLY and CDR2 is FYNNEI in the germline V gene. The CDR3 covers 15 residues. The full variable domain, in which reference TRBV2 and TRBJ2-7 provide the parts outside the CDR3, is EPEVTQTPSHQVTQMGQEVILRCVPISNHLYFYWYRQILGQKVEFLVSFYNNEISEKSEIFDDQFSVERPDGSNFTLKIRSTKLEDSAMYFCASSERPSGTYEQYFGPGTRLTVT.

The chain uses TRBV9 and TRBJ2-2, with a tentative D call TRBD2 (5 bases). This CDR3 contains 15 residues. The germline V gene has CDR1 SGDLS and CDR2 YYNGEE. Trimming took 4 bases from V and 0 from J, leaving 10 bases between them. In DNA form, the CDR3 reads TGTGCCAGCAGCTTAGGCGGGTCGAACACCGGGGAGCTGTTTTTT. As protein: CASSLGGSNTGELFF.

The chain combines TRBV27 with TRBJ2-2; a possible D gene is TRBD1 (6 bases). The germline V gene has CDR1 MNHEY and CDR2 SMNVEV (reference sequence). The CDR3 totals 16 residues. V dropped 3 bases and J dropped 4 bases, with 15 bases sitting between them. Here the CDR3 DNA reads TGTGCCAGCAGTTTTAAAACAGGGTTAGGCACCGGGGAGCTGTTTTTT. It yields the protein CASSFKTGLGTGELFF.

V gene TRBV18 combines with J gene TRBJ2-7; D gene unclear. V shed 4 bases and J shed 2 bases, with 6 bases lying between them. The length of the CDR3 is 12 residues. Germline V gives CDR1 KGHSH, CDR2 LQKENI. CDR3 region: CASSQAPYEQYF. CDR3 DNA sequence: TGTGCCAGCTCACAAGCGCCCTACGAGCAGTACTTC.

The chain recombines TRBV5-4 with TRBJ2-3; 13 bases fit TRBD2. From germline, CDR1 is SGHNT and CDR2 YYREEE (reference sequence). This CDR3 has 14 residues. V lost 3 bases, J lost 5 bases, and 0 bases stayed unmatched. As DNA, the CDR3 is TGTGCCAGCAGCTGGACTAGCGGGGGAGATACGCAGTATTTT. This gives the protein CASSWTSGGDTQYF. The whole variable domain, remainder taken from reference TRBV5-4 and TRBJ2-3, is ETGVTQSPTHLIKTRGQQVTLRCSSQSGHNTVSWYQQALGQGPQFIFQYYREEENGRGNFPPRFSGLQFPNYSSELNVNALELDDSALYLCASSWTSGGDTQYFGPGTRLTVL.

The V gene is TRBV11-2, the J gene TRBJ2-3, with 7 bases identical to TRBD2. V was clipped by 4 bases and J by 4 bases; unmatched bases: 8. This CDR3 is 15 amino acids long. Germline V gene sequence: CDR1 SGHAT, CDR2 FQNNGV. The CDR3 region is CASSSSGVKADTQYF. Here the CDR3 DNA reads TGTGCCAGCAGCTCTAGCGGAGTGAAGGCAGATACGCAGTATTTT.

The V gene is TRBV6-1, the J gene TRBJ1-5; the D is unclear. Deletions cut 4 bases from V and 3 bases from J, with 10 bases between. There are 14 residues in the CDR3. Looked up from germline, CDR1 is MNHNS and CDR2 is SASEGT. CDR3 bases: TGTGCCAGCAGTGCTATCCCGAACAATCAGCCCCAGCATTTT. Residues: CASSAIPNNQPQHF.

This rearrangement joins TRBV5-1 to TRBJ2-3; 10 positions agree with TRBD2. The CDR3 is 14 amino acids. Germline trimming cut 4 bases from V and 8 bases from J; bases unmatched to any gene: 7. Germline V gene lookup returns CDR1 SGHRS and CDR2 YFSETQ. Written as DNA, the CDR3 is TGCGCCAGCAGCGCTGCTAGCGGGGGTAGTACGCAGTATTTT. It encodes CASSAASGGSTQYF. Complete variable domain (other parts from reference TRBV5-1 and TRBJ2-3): KAGVTQTPRYLIKTRGQQVTLSCSPISGHRSVSWYQQTPGQGLQFLFEYFSETQRNKGNFPGRFSGRQFSNSRSEMNVSTLELGDSALYLCASSAASGGSTQYFGPGTRLTVL.

As concerns this clone: Other DNA variants within this sample encode the same CDR3. The chain couples TRBV7-2 to TRBJ2-7; the D gene is possibly TRBD2 (5 bases). The CDR3 has 14 residues. CDR1 and CDR2 from the germline V gene are SGHTA and FQGNSA. Trimming took 1 base from V and 0 from J, leaving 7 bases between them. CDR3 DNA sequence: TGTGCCAGCAGCTTAGGAGGGTTCTCCTACGAGCAGTACTTC. Protein product: CASSLGGFSYEQYF.

With respect to this clone: Other DNA sequences from this sample encode an identical CDR3 as well. The J gene is TRBJ2-5, the V gene TRBV20-1, with 7 nucleotides matching TRBD1. The V gene end was trimmed by 5 bases and the J gene end by 3 bases; junction bases not matched to a gene: 0. The length of the CDR3 is 11 residues. Germline lookup yields CDR1 DFQATT and CDR2 SNEGSKA (reference sequence). CDR3 coding DNA: TGCAGTGCTCAGGGGGAAGAGACCCAGTACTTC. This codes for CSAQGEETQYF.

The genes are TRBV29-1 and TRBJ2-1, with D possibly being TRBD1 or TRBD2 (5 bases each). V was pared by 5 bases and J by 10 bases, with 15 bases between. Germline lookup yields CDR1 SQVTM and CDR2 ANQGSEA. This CDR3 is 12 amino acids long. The CDR3 DNA follows: TGCAGCGTTCAGGGACCCCTGTACGAGCAGTTCTTC. It yields the protein CSVQGPLYEQFF.

This clone was seen at least ten times. CDR3 amino acids: CATRTDANTGELFF. CDR3 in DNA: TGTGCCACCAGGACGGACGCGAACACCGGGGAGCTGTTTTTT. The gene calls are TRBV7-2 and TRBJ2-2; the D is unclear. V shed 10 bases and J shed 0 bases, with 12 bases lying between them. The germline CDR1 and CDR2 sequences are SGHTA and FQGNSA. This CDR3 contains 14 residues.

As for this clone: The same CDR3 also results from other DNA sequences found in this sample. The CDR3 DNA is TGTGCCAGCAGCTTGGGAGGGGTCGGAAACACCATATATTTT. Encoded protein: CASSLGGVGNTIYF. This chain connects TRBV5-4 to TRBJ1-3; possible D gene TRBD1, 5 bases. The germline gives CDR1 SGHNT, CDR2 YYREEE (reference sequence). V lost 0 bases and J lost 4, with 8 bases in between. This CDR3 comprises 14 residues.

This clone was detected a few times. The chain joins TRBV9 to TRBJ1-2; D call uncertain. Trimming removed 2 bases from V and 3 bases from J, with 11 bases in between. CDR1 and CDR2 (germline): SGDLS, YYNGEE. The CDR3 runs to 14 residues. In DNA, the CDR3 is TGTGCCAGCAGCGTGGGTTTATGGGACTATGGCTACACCTTC. Residues: CASSVGLWDYGYTF.

The chain carries TRBV5-6 and TRBJ2-3; D might be TRBD2 (6 bases). Germline lookup yields CDR1 SGHDT and CDR2 YYEEEE. The length of the CDR3 is 15 residues. V lost 4 bases to trimming and J lost 1 base, with 13 bases between them. The CDR3 loop reads CASSRGSSRTDTQYF. The CDR3 coding sequence is TGTGCCAGCAGCCGGGGGTCTAGCCGCACAGATACGCAGTATTTT.

The chain is built from TRBV6-6 and TRBJ1-2, with D possibly matching TRBD1 (6 bases). This CDR3 is built from 13 residues. Trimming shortened V by 4 bases and J by 4 bases, and 10 bases separated the two germline ends. Germline values: CDR1 MNHNY, CDR2 SVGAGI (reference sequence). The DNA for the CDR3 is TGTGCCAGCAGTTCAGGGGTTAGCTATGGCTACACCTTC. Protein sequence: CASSSGVSYGYTF.